Detailed here is one T cell receptor (beta chain). The data originate from a study of blood T cell repertoires in COVID-19. Across the study: T cells, B-cell-depleted T cells, or PBMCs supplied cDNA or gDNA.

As originally analysed: By means of reference gene primer amplification, nucleated cell counts were estimated. The method was immunoSEQ multiplex PCR; TCRdb's version includes in-frame clones alone and lacks a portion of them. That table furnishes V, J and clone size, whereas the DNA furnished D and trimming. This table holds about 70,000 clones, approximately 89% found once. Looked up from germline, CDR1 is LNHNV and CDR2 is YYDKDF (reference sequence). Deletions cut 5 bases from V and 0 bases from J, with 13 bases between. This CDR3 is 15 amino acids long. This clonotype was sampled from a human donor in a cohort sampled during active COVID-19. The rearrangement joins TRBV15 to TRBJ1-1, with TRBD1 as a possible D gene (6 bases). Sequencing was performed on peripheral blood. CDR3: CATSSRSGVNTEAFF. DNA of the CDR3: TGTGCCACCAGCTCCCGTTCAGGGGTGAACACTGAAGCTTTCTTT.